This TCR beta chain was obtained from a study of CD8 T cells in Susac syndrome. Whole-study findings and limits: A relatively small number of individuals underwent TCR sequencing and HLA analysis.

CD8+ and CD4+ blood T cells underwent TCR beta sequencing. The healthy controls were matched to patients by age and sex. TEMRA cells were FACS-enriched, unlike CD8+ and CD4+ T cells, which were negatively isolated. Random hexamers were used to reverse transcribe roughly 0.45 to 1 ug of RNA. TCRdb passed the immunoSEQ multiplex PCR reads through MiXCR, listing each CDR3 protein once. The data show some 180,000 distinct CDR3 sequences, approximately 94% seen once. Worth noting for this clonotype: Its specificity is unknown.

Germline lookup yields CDR1 SGHVS and CDR2 FQNEAQ. Germline trimming cut 6 bases from V and 6 bases from J; bases unmatched to any gene: 8. CDR3 size: 14 residues. Sequenced material: CD4+ T cells from PBMCs. V usage is TRBV7-8 and J usage is TRBJ2-3; 8 positions match TRBD2. The TCR sequence derives from a human donor in good health. This CDR3 is CASRTTSVRDTQYF. The CDR3 region has the DNA TGTGCCAGCAGGACGACTAGCGTACGGGATACGCAGTATTTT.